The entry that follows covers one TCR beta chain sequence. V shed 2 bases and J 8 bases; nucleotides not matched to a gene: 11. The CDR3 spans 15 residues. Germline CDR1 and CDR2: MGHRA and YSYEKL. Measured with immunoSEQ multiplex PCR; TCRdb has only the in-frame clones, and not every one. The data contain a few hundred thousand clones, 85% to 90% of them singletons. These data are taken from a study of blood T cell repertoires in COVID-19. Study background: The study drew acute and convalescent COVID-19 samples from the United States, Italy and Spain.

V is TRBV4-1 and J is TRBJ1-2; 7 bases map to TRBD1. Sequences were obtained from PBMCs or T cells enriched from blood (not recorded which). The sequence was obtained from an older woman who had recovered from COVID-19. CDR3 sequence: CASSQTRGQARGYTF. The CDR3, as DNA: TGCGCCAGCAGCCAAACAAGGGGGCAGGCGCGGGGCTACACCTTC.